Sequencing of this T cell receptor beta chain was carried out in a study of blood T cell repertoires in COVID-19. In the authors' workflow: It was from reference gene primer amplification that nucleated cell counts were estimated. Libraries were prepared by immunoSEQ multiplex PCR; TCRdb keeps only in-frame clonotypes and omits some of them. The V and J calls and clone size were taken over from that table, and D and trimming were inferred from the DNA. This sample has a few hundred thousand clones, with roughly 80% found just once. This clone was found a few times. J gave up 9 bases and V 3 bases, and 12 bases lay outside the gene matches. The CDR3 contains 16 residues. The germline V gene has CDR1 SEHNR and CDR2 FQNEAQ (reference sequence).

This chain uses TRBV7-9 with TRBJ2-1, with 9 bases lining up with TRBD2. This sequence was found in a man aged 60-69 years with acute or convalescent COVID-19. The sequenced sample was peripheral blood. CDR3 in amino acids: CASSFLTGTSSVEQFF. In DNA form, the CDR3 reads TGTGCCAGCAGCTTCCTTACCGGGACTAGCTCTGTTGAGCAGTTCTTC. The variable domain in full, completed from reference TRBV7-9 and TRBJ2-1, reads DTGVSQNPRHKITKRGQNVTFRCDPISEHNRLYWYRQTLGQGPEFLTYFQNEAQLEKSRLLSDRFSAERPKGSFSTLEIQRTEQGDSAMYLCASSFLTGTSSVEQFFGPGTRLTVL.